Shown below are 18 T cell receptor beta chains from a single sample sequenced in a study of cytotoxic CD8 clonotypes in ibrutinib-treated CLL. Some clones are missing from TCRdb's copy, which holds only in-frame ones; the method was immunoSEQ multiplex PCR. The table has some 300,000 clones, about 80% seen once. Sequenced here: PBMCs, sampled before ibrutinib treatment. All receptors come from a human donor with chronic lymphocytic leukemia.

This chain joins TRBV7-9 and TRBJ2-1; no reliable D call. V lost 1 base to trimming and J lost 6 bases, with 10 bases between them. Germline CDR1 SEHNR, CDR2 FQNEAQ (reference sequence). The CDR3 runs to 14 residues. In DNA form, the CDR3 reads TGTGCCAGCAGCTTAGGTGGGTTAGGCAATGAGCAGTTCTTC. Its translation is CASSLGGLGNEQFF.

The CDR3 reads CASRPGPQYNEQFF. The CDR3 DNA follows: TGTGCCAGCAGACCGGGGCCTCAATACAATGAGCAGTTCTTC. The chain couples TRBV27 to TRBJ2-1; D may be TRBD1 or TRBD2 (5 bases each). The ends were cut back, 6 bases at V and 4 bases at J, with 13 bases in the middle. The CDR3 runs 14 residues. Germline V gene sequence: CDR1 MNHEY, CDR2 SMNVEV (reference sequence).

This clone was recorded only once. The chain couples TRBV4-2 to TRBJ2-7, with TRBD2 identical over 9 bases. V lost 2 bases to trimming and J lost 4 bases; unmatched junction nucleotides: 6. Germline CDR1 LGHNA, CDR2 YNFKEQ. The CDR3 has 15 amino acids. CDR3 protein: CASSQPGTSSYEQYF. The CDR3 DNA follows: TGTGCCAGCAGCCAACCCGGGACTAGCAGTTACGAGCAGTACTTC.

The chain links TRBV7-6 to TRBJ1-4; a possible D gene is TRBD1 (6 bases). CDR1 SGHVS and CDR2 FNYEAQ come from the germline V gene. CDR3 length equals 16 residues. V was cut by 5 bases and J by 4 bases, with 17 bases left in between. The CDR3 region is CASSQIIGGNNEKLFF. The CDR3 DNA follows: TGTGCCAGCAGCCAGATTATAGGGGGGAATAATGAAAAACTGTTTTTT.

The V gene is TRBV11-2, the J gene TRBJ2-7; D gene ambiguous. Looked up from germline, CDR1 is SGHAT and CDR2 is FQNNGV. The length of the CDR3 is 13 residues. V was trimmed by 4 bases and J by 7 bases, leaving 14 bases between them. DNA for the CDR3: TGTGCCAGCAGCTCCCTTTTTCCCGGGGAGCAGTACTTC. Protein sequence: CASSSLFPGEQYF.

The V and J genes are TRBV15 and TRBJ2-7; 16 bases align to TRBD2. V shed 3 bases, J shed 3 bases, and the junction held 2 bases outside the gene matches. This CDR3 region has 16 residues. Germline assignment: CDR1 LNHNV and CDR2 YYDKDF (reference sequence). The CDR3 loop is CATSRGLAGGFYEQYF. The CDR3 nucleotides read TGTGCCACCAGCAGGGGACTAGCGGGAGGGTTCTACGAGCAGTACTTC.

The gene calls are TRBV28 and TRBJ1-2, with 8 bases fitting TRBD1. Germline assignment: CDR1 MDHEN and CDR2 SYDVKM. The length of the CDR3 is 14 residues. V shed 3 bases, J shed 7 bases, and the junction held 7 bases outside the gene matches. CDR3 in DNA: TGTGCCAGCAGTTTGCCGGGACAGGCTTCTGGCTACACCTTC. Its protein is CASSLPGQASGYTF.

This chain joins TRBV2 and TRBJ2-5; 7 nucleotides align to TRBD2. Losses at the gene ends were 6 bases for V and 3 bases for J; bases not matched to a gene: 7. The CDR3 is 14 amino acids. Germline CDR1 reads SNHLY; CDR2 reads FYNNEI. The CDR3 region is CASRSVREEETQYF. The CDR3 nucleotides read TGTGCCAGCAGGTCCGTTCGGGAGGAAGAGACCCAGTACTTC.

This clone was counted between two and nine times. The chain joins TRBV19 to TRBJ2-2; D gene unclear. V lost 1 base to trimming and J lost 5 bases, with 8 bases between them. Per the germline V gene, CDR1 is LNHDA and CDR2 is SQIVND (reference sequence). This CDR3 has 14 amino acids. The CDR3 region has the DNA TGTGCCAGTAGTATAGCCGCGAGGACCGGGGAGCTGTTTTTT. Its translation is CASSIAARTGELFF.

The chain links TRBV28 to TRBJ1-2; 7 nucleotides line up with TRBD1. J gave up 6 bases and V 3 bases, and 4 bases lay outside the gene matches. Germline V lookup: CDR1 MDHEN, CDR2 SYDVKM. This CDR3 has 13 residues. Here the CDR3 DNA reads TGTGCCAGCAGTTTCCATACAGGGGATGGCTACACCTTC. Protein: CASSFHTGDGYTF.

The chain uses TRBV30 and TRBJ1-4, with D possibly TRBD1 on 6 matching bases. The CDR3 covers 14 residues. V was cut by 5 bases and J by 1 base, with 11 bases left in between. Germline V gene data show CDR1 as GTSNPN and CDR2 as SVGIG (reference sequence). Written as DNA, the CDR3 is TGTGCCTGGGATACAGGGTTAACTAATGAAAAACTGTTTTTT. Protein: CAWDTGLTNEKLFF.

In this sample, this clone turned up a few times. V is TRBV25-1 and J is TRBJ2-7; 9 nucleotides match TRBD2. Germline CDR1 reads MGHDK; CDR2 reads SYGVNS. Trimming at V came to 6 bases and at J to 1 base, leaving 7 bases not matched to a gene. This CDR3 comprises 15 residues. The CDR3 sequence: CASRPLAGGSYEQYF. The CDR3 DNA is TGTGCCAGCAGACCACTAGCGGGCGGTTCCTACGAGCAGTACTTC.

The CDR3 DNA follows: TGTGCCAGCAGTATTACTAGCGGGAGTTTCTCCGAGCAGTACTTC. Amino acid sequence: CASSITSGSFSEQYF. The V gene is TRBV27, the J gene TRBJ2-7; TRBD2 matches 11 bases. After removal of 5 bases from V and 6 bases from J, the junction contained 9 bases not matched to a gene. Germline V gene lookup returns CDR1 MNHEY and CDR2 SMNVEV (reference sequence). The CDR3 spans 15 residues.

CDR3 region: CASSQPTSGISEQFF. DNA for the CDR3: TGTGCCAGCAGCCAGCCAACTAGCGGGATCAGTGAGCAGTTCTTC. The rearrangement links TRBV7-2 to TRBJ2-1; 10 bases are a match to TRBD2. This CDR3 spans 15 amino acids. V gave up 5 bases and J gave up 9 bases; unmatched junction bases: 10. Germline-derived CDR1 and CDR2 are SGHTA and FQGNSA.

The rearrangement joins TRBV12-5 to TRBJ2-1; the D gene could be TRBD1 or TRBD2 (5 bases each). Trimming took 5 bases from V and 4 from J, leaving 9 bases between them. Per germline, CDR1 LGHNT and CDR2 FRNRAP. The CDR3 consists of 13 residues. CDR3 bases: TGTGCTAGTGGTGGATGGGGGTACAATGAGCAGTTCTTC. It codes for CASGGWGYNEQFF.

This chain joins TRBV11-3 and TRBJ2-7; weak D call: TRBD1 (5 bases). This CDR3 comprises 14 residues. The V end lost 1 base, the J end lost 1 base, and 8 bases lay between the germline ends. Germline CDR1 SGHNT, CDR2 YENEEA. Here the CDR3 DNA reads TGTGCCAGCAGCTTAGGAGACAGATCCTACGAGCAGTACTTC. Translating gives CASSLGDRSYEQYF.

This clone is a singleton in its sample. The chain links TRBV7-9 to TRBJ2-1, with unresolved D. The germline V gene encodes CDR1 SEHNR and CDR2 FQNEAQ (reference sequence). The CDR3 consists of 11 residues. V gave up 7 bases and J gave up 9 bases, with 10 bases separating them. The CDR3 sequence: CASTESGEQFF. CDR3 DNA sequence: TGTGCCAGCACCGAGTCGGGTGAGCAGTTCTTC.

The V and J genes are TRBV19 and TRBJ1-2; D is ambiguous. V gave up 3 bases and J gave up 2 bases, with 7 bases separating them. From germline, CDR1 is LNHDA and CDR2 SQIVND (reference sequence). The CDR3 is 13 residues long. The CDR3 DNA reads TGTGCCAGTAGTATTGCCCAGAACTATGGCTACACCTTC. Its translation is CASSIAQNYGYTF.